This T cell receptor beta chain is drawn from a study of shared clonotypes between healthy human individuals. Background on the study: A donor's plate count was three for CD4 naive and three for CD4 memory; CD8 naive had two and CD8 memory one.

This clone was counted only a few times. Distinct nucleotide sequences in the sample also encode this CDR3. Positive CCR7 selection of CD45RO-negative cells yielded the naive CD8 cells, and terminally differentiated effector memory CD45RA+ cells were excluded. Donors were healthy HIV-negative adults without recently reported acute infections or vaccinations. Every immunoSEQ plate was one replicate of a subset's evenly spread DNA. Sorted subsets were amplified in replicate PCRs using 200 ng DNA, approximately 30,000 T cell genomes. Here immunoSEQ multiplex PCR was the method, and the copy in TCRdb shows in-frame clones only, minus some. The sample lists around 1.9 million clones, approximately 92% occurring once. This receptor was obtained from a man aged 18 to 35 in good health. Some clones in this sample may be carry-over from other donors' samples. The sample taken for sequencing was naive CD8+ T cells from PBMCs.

The CDR3 spells CASSFPQETQYF. DNA for the CDR3: TGTGCCAGCAGTTTCCCTCAAGAGACCCAGTACTTC. The J gene is TRBJ2-5, the V gene TRBV28; D gene ambiguous. The ends were cut back, 3 bases at V and 2 bases at J, with 4 bases in the middle. The CDR3 loop spans 12 amino acids. Germline V gene sequence: CDR1 MDHEN, CDR2 SYDVKM.